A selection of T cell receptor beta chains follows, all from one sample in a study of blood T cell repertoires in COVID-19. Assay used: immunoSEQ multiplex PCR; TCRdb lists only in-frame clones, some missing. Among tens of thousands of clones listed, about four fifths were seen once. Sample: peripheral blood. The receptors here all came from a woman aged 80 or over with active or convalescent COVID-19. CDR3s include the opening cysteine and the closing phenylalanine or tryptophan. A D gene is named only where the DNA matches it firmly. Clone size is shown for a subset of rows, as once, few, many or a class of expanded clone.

CDR3: CATSDPDRGNREPQHF
size: .
V: TRBV24-1
J: TRBJ1-5
D: TRBD1

CDR3: CASSVGPGEKLFF
size: .
V: TRBV9
J: TRBJ1-4
D: .

CDR3: CASSQVAGGPWEQYF
size: few
V: TRBV3-1/TRBV3-2
J: TRBJ2-7
D: TRBD2

CDR3: CASENRQGDSPLHF
size: once
V: TRBV6-5
J: TRBJ1-6
D: TRBD1

CDR3: CASSKAVTDTQYF
size: .
V: TRBV5-1
J: TRBJ2-3
D: .

CDR3: CASSLVGQRNYGYTF
size: .
V: TRBV7-9
J: TRBJ1-2
D: .

CDR3: CASSLNELASYNEQFF
size: .
V: TRBV7-6
J: TRBJ2-1
D: .

CDR3: CASSATSGGRALHF
size: .
V: TRBV27
J: TRBJ1-6
D: TRBD1

CDR3: CASWTGGGLGIAFF
size: .
V: TRBV27
J: TRBJ1-1
D: .

CDR3: CASSLGGPNNEKLFF
size: once
V: TRBV5-1
J: TRBJ1-4
D: .

CDR3: CASSQRQVTDTQYF
size: once
V: TRBV3-1/TRBV3-2
J: TRBJ2-3
D: .

CDR3: CASSVGSSYEQYF
size: .
V: TRBV9
J: TRBJ2-7
D: .

CDR3: CASSSRDSKGTQYF
size: .
V: TRBV6-2/TRBV6-3
J: TRBJ2-5
D: .

CDR3: CASSLPGQNTDTQYF
size: .
V: TRBV18
J: TRBJ2-3
D: .

CDR3: CASSAYTGNRNGILYGYTF
size: .
V: TRBV6-4
J: TRBJ1-2
D: .

CDR3: CAAQGANTEAFF
size: .
V: TRBV6-5
J: TRBJ1-1
D: .

CDR3: CASSKETGGHEQYF
size: .
V: TRBV5-1
J: TRBJ2-7
D: TRBD1

CDR3: CSASEGAENTIYF
size: .
V: TRBV20-1
J: TRBJ1-3
D: TRBD1

CDR3: CAWSGSGWGGEQYF
size: few
V: TRBV30
J: TRBJ2-7
D: .

CDR3: CASSIRGFGELFF
size: .
V: TRBV19
J: TRBJ2-2
D: .

CDR3: CASSNGTGVSYNSPLHF
size: .
V: TRBV21-1
J: TRBJ1-6
D: .